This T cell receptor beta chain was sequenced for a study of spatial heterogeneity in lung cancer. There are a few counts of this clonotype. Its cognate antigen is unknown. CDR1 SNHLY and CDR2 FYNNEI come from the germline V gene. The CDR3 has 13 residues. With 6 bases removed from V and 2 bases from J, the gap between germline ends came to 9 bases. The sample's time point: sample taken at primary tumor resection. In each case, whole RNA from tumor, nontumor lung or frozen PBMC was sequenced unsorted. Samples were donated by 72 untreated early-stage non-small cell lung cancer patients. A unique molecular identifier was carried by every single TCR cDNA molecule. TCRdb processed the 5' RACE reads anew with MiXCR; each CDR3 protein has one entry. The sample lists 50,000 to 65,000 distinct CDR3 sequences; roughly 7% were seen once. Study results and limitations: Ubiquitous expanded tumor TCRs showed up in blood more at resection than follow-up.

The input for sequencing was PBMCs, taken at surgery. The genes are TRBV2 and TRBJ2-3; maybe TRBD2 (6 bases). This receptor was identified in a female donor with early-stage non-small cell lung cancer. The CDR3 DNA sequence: TGTGCCAGCAGAACGGGGGACACAGATACGCAGTATTTT. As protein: CASRTGDTDTQYF.